This T cell receptor beta chain was retrieved from a study of identical twins. The CDR3 is made up of 14 amino acids. From germline, CDR1 is ENHRY and CDR2 SYGVKD. V was trimmed by 11 bases and J by 3 bases, leaving 20 bases between them. Study outcomes and limitations: For monozygotic twins, models underestimated out-of-frame TCR alpha sharing. Beta out-of-frame sequences displayed a weaker excess of sharing between twins.

A universal primer binding site was introduced by template switching. The final cDNA contained unique molecular identifiers. TCRdb reprocessed the 5' RACE reads with MiXCR, giving one entry per CDR3 protein. The profile shows around 370,000 distinct CDR3 sequences, about 10% of them singletons. For this clonotype: Its antigen remains unknown.

The chain links TRBV10-3 to TRBJ2-7, with D possibly called TRBD1 or TRBD2 (5 bases each). This sequence was found in a woman aged 50 to 65 in good health. Material: naive T cells sorted from blood. CDR3 sequence (DNA): TGTGCCGCTAGGGATGTGGGGGATAGCTACGAGCAGTACTTC. Residues: CAARDVGDSYEQYF.